This T cell receptor (beta chain) was found in a study of cytomegalovirus exposure and HLA in healthy donors. The wider study: The early release's HLA-typed donors yielded about 85 million unique TCRs.

CDR1 SGHNT and CDR2 YYREEE come from the germline V gene (reference sequence). Trimming shortened V by 5 bases and J by 4 bases, and 9 bases separated the two germline ends. The CDR3 has 13 amino acids. PCR involved 60 Vbeta and 13 Jbeta primers. TCRdb keeps only in-frame clones here, not all; method: immunoSEQ multiplex PCR. The sample records 150,000 to 160,000 clones, 60% to 85% being singletons. The V gene is TRBV5-4, the J gene TRBJ2-2; TRBD1 is a possible D gene (6 bases). The sample was PBMCs. The sequence came from a woman in her thirties or forties in good health and CMV-seronegative. CDR3 amino acids: CASRRTVTGELFF. The CDR3 bases are TGTGCCAGCAGGCGGACAGTCACCGGGGAGCTGTTTTTT. Filled out from reference TRBV5-4 and TRBJ2-2, the complete variable domain reads ETGVTQSPTHLIKTRGQQVTLRCSSQSGHNTVSWYQQALGQGPQFIFQYYREEENGRGNFPPRFSGLQFPNYSSELNVNALELDDSALYLCASRRTVTGELFFGEGSRLTVL.